This TCR beta chain was profiled in a study of cytomegalovirus exposure and HLA in healthy donors. Researchers ran the PCR with 60 Vbeta and 13 Jbeta primers. Sequenced by immunoSEQ multiplex PCR; TCRdb stores in-frame clones only, minus some. The table records about 170,000 clones, approximately 85% of them present only once. The CDR3 contains 12 residues. V was pared by 2 bases and J by 7 bases, with 7 bases between. Germline V gene data show CDR1 as SGHDT and CDR2 as YYEEEE. This clone appeared a few times. The chain employs TRBV5-6 and TRBJ2-1, with TRBD2 as a possible D gene (6 bases). The sequence was obtained from a man aged 25-45 years in good health and CMV-seropositive. Sequenced material: PBMCs. For the CDR3, the DNA is TGTGCCAGCAGCTTCCGGGAGAATGAGCAGTTCTTC. It codes for CASSFRENEQFF.